The rows below give T cell receptor beta chains drawn from one sample of a study of T cell responses to AZD1222 COVID-19 vaccine. Clones were sequenced by immunoSEQ multiplex PCR, and TCRdb holds only the in-frame ones, with some missing. The data hold 150,000 or so clones, with 70% to 90% observed a single time. Here the sequenced sample was peripheral blood, taken on day 0 of AZD1222 vaccination. The source is an adult in good health. The CDR3 runs from the conserved cysteine through the conserved F or W. The D gene is left open where the match is weak. A clone size is listed for some rows: how often the clone was seen (once, few, many), or a class if it is expanded.

abundance	d_gene	v_gene	j_gene	CDR3nt	CDR3aa
once	TRBD1	TRBV29-1	TRBJ2-7	TGCAGCGTTGAATATGGGACAGGGCATTTCGAGCAGTACTTC	CSVEYGTGHFEQYF
NA	TRBD1	TRBV28	TRBJ1-2	TGTGCCAGCAGTTCCCCCCAGGGGGGCGGCTACACCTTC	CASSSPQGGGYTF
NA	NA	TRBV19	TRBJ2-7	TGTGCCAGTAGTATTTGGTCAGGAGCGGCCGAGCAGTACTTC	CASSIWSGAAEQYF
NA	NA	TRBV6-1	TRBJ2-7	TGTGCCAGCAGTGCCCCTATACGGGAAACCTCCTACGAGCAGTACTTC	CASSAPIRETSYEQYF
NA	NA	TRBV5-6	TRBJ1-3	TGTGCCAGCAGCTTGCAGGTTACCCCTACCAGAAACACCATATATTTT	CASSLQVTPTRNTIYF
once	TRBD1	TRBV15	TRBJ2-7	TGTGCCACCAGCAAAGTCCGGGACAGGGGGTACGAGCAGTACTTC	CATSKVRDRGYEQYF
NA	NA	TRBV12-3/TRBV12-4	TRBJ2-7	TGTGCCAGCAGTTATCAGGACTCCTACGAGCAGTACTTC	CASSYQDSYEQYF
NA	TRBD1	TRBV25-1	TRBJ2-6	TGTGCCAGCAAAGGACAGGGACACTCTGGGGCCAACGTCCTGACTTTC	CASKGQGHSGANVLTF
NA	NA	TRBV30	TRBJ1-4	TGTGCCTGGAATCGAGGTGGGGATGAAAAACTGTTTTTT	CAWNRGGDEKLFF
NA	NA	TRBV3-1/TRBV3-2	TRBJ1-1	TGTGCCAGCAGCGCCGGCACCAATTTTGAAGCTTTCTTT	CASSAGTNFEAFF
NA	NA	TRBV11-2	TRBJ2-7	TGTGCCAGCAGCTTCGGAAATGGGGGGACCGAGCAGTACTTC	CASSFGNGGTEQYF
NA	TRBD1	TRBV6-5	TRBJ1-5	TGTGCCAGCAGCCCGGACAGGTACAATCAGCCCCAGCATTTT	CASSPDRYNQPQHF
NA	TRBD2	TRBV27	TRBJ2-7	TGTGCCAGCAGTTTATCACCCCCGGGGGAGGGCTACGAGCAGTACTTC	CASSLSPPGEGYEQYF
NA	TRBD2	TRBV28	TRBJ2-1	TGTGCCAGCAGTTTAGGCGGGAGCTCCTACAATGAGCAGTTCTTC	CASSLGGSSYNEQFF
NA	NA	TRBV4-3	TRBJ1-6	TGCGCCAGCAGCCGTCTCAGGGGCGGTGATTCACCCCTCCACTTT	CASSRLRGGDSPLHF
once	NA	TRBV6-5	TRBJ2-1	TGTGCCAGCAGTTATGGGACTTCTTCCAATGAGCAGTTCTTC	CASSYGTSSNEQFF
NA	TRBD2	TRBV14	TRBJ2-5	TGTGCCAGCAGCCATTGGGGCGGGAGGTACCAAGAGACCCAGTACTTC	CASSHWGGRYQETQYF
NA	NA	TRBV7-9	TRBJ1-6	TGTGCCAGCAGCTTAGTTAATTCACCCCTCCACTTT	CASSLVNSPLHF
NA	TRBD1	TRBV19	TRBJ1-1	TGTGCCAGTAGTACCCCCCCCGGGACAGGGGGGAACACTGAAGCTTTCTTT	CASSTPPGTGGNTEAFF
NA	TRBD1	TRBV9	TRBJ1-3	TGTGCCAGCAGCCCCCGGGACAGGAACCCGACCATATATTTT	CASSPRDRNPTIYF
NA	NA	TRBV5-6	TRBJ2-7	TGTGCCAGCAGCTCCGGACTGAGGATGGGGTCCTACGAGCAGTACTTC	CASSSGLRMGSYEQYF
NA	NA	TRBV2	TRBJ2-2	TGTGCCAGCAGTGTTCGGGGCCCCACCGGGGAGCTGTTTTTT	CASSVRGPTGELFF
few	TRBD2	TRBV6-2/TRBV6-3	TRBJ2-1	TGTGCCAGCAGTTACTCGGGATTCGCGGGAGTGTACAATGAGCAGTTCTTC	CASSYSGFAGVYNEQFF
NA	NA	TRBV19	TRBJ1-4	TGTGCCAGTACTCCTCTCGCACCGCCAGGGACTAATGAAAAACTGTTTTTT	CASTPLAPPGTNEKLFF
once	TRBD1	TRBV3-1/TRBV3-2	TRBJ1-1	TGTGCCAGCAGCCCTAACAGGGGTTCGTACACTGAAGCTTTCTTT	CASSPNRGSYTEAFF
NA	NA	TRBV18	TRBJ2-2	TGTGCCAGCTCACCAAAGGAGGAGCTGTTTTTT	CASSPKEELFF
NA	NA	TRBV7-3	TRBJ1-1	TGTGCCAGCAGCCGGACCGGGGGCACTGAAGCTTTCTTT	CASSRTGGTEAFF
NA	TRBD1	TRBV5-6	TRBJ1-1	TGTGCCAGCAGCTTGGGACAGGGCGTTATAGTAGGGGAAGCTTTCTTT	CASSLGQGVIVGEAFF
few	NA	TRBV9	TRBJ2-4	TGTGCCAGCAGCGTAGGCGTCGGGGCCCCTATTCAGTACTTC	CASSVGVGAPIQYF
NA	NA	TRBV9	TRBJ2-2	TGTGCCAGCAGCGTACCAGCAACGAACACCGGGGAGCTGTTTTTT	CASSVPATNTGELFF
NA	NA	TRBV27	TRBJ1-4	TGTGCCAGCAGTTTATCCACCCGTCCTGGGGCTAATGAAAAACTGTTTTTT	CASSLSTRPGANEKLFF
NA	NA	TRBV28	TRBJ1-2	TGTGCCAGCAGTCGGGCAGGGGCCGGGAACTATGGCTACACCTTC	CASSRAGAGNYGYTF
NA	NA	TRBV4-3	TRBJ1-1	TGCGCCAGCAGCCAGGACGCCTTCCTGGGGGGTGAAGCTTTCTTT	CASSQDAFLGGEAFF
NA	TRBD2	TRBV28	TRBJ2-1	TGTGCCAGCGCCGTTCTAGCGGGAGGTCTCAATGAGCAGTTCTTC	CASAVLAGGLNEQFF
NA	TRBD2	TRBV3-1/TRBV3-2	TRBJ2-7	TGTGCCAGCAGCCGAATGGCGGGGGGGCGGGACGAGCAGTACTTC	CASSRMAGGRDEQYF
NA	NA	TRBV6-5	TRBJ1-6	TGTGCCAGCGCCGGGACGGCCAATTCACCCCTCCACTTT	CASAGTANSPLHF
NA	NA	TRBV30	TRBJ2-4	TGTGCCTGGCACCACCCTAGCGGCCAGGGGGTCAAAAACATTCAGTACTTC	CAWHHPSGQGVKNIQYF
NA	NA	TRBV19	TRBJ2-2	TGTGCCAGTAGTATAGGTCCCCAGAGCACCGGGGAGCTGTTTTTT	CASSIGPQSTGELFF
NA	NA	TRBV7-2	TRBJ2-1	TGTGCCAGCAGCCTACAGGGGGGGTCCTACAATGAGCAGTTCTTC	CASSLQGGSYNEQFF
once	NA	TRBV6-5	TRBJ2-1	TGTGCCAGCAGTTACCGGACCGCGGGATTAGGCAATGAGCAGTTCTTC	CASSYRTAGLGNEQFF
NA	TRBD2	TRBV7-2	TRBJ2-1	TGTGCCAGCACTCGAAAGCTGCCGGGAGGCTACAATGAGCAGTTCTTC	CASTRKLPGGYNEQFF
NA	NA	TRBV7-2	TRBJ1-6	TGTGCCAGCAGCTTAGAAGCAGGGGTGGGTTCACCCCTCCACTTT	CASSLEAGVGSPLHF
once	NA	TRBV27	TRBJ2-3	TGTGCCAGCAGTTTGCAGGGAGCAGATACGCAGTATTTT	CASSLQGADTQYF
NA	TRBD2	TRBV30	TRBJ2-1	TGTGCCTGGAACGCGGGAGGGCGGCATGAGCAGTTCTTC	CAWNAGGRHEQFF
NA	NA	TRBV28	TRBJ1-4	TGTGCCAGCAGTTTGATCGGGAACGGGGAAAAACTGTTTTTT	CASSLIGNGEKLFF
NA	NA	TRBV5-6	TRBJ2-3	TGTGCCAGCAGCTATGCAGGGGGGCCAGATACGCAGTATTTT	CASSYAGGPDTQYF
few	NA	TRBV4-2	TRBJ1-1	TGTGCCAGCAGCCAAGAAGGGGGGTACACTGAAGCTTTCTTT	CASSQEGGYTEAFF
NA	NA	TRBV12-3/TRBV12-4	TRBJ1-3	TGTGCCAGCAGTTCGACAGACACCATATATTTT	CASSSTDTIYF
NA	TRBD1	TRBV9	TRBJ1-6	TGTGCCAGCAGCTCCTCCCGGACAGGGGGATTCTCACCCCTCCACTTT	CASSSSRTGGFSPLHF
NA	TRBD2	TRBV19	TRBJ2-7	TGTGCCAGTAGTATATCCGGGACTATCCTCTACGAGCAGTACTTC	CASSISGTILYEQYF
NA	NA	TRBV28	TRBJ1-1	TGTGCCAGCAGTTTATTGCGGGTTTCCACTGAAGCTTTCTTT	CASSLLRVSTEAFF
NA	NA	TRBV28	TRBJ2-3	TGTGCCAGCAGTCCTACGGACTACACAGATACGCAGTATTTT	CASSPTDYTDTQYF
NA	TRBD1	TRBV5-6	TRBJ1-1	TGTGCCAGCAGCTTACAGGGGGCTTCCTATGTTCGAAAAGCTTTCTTT	CASSLQGASYVRKAFF
NA	TRBD2	TRBV30	TRBJ2-5	TGTGCCTGGAGGTCCCAGAGCGGGAGAGGGAGGGGAAAGACCCAGTACTTC	CAWRSQSGRGRGKTQYF